Listed below are T cell receptor beta chains from one sample, sequenced in a study of shared clonotypes between healthy human individuals. Sequencing used immunoSEQ multiplex PCR; TCRdb keeps in-frame clones, though not all of them. The repertoire consists of 450,000 to 700,000 clones, with nearly 97% occurring once and the leading ten covering 0.09% to 0.13%. Sequencing was done on a sample of naive CD8+ T cells sorted from blood. Every receptor here comes from a woman in her thirties in good health. The CDR3 runs from the conserved cysteine through the conserved F or W. A D gene is named only where the DNA matches it firmly.

CASRMTSGRASEQYF	TGTGCCAGCAGAATGACTAGCGGGAGGGCGTCCGAGCAGTACTTC	TRBV6-1	TRBD2	TRBJ2-7
CASSSGRTPDTQYF	TGTGCCAGCAGCAGCGGGAGGACCCCGGATACGCAGTATTTT	TRBV9	TRBD2	TRBJ2-3
CASSPARGGQPQHF	TGTGCCAGCAGTCCAGCCAGGGGTGGACAGCCCCAGCATTTT	TRBV27	-	TRBJ1-5
CASSIGRDNSPLHF	TGTGCCAGTAGTATTGGCAGGGATAATTCACCCCTCCACTTT	TRBV19	-	TRBJ1-6
CASSYSSGGSNEQFF	TGTGCCAGCAGTTATTCCTCCGGGGGTAGCAATGAGCAGTTCTTC	TRBV6-5	-	TRBJ2-1
CASSVRSLSQPQHF	TGTGCCAGCAGCGTCCGTTCGTTATCTCAGCCCCAGCATTTT	TRBV5-5	-	TRBJ1-5
CASSLDGTGYGYTF	TGCGCCAGCAGCTTGGACGGGACAGGGTATGGCTACACCTTC	TRBV5-1	TRBD1	TRBJ1-2
CASRDHPLAGGSEQYF	TGTGCCAGCAGGGATCACCCTCTAGCGGGAGGGAGCGAGCAGTACTTC	TRBV27	TRBD2	TRBJ2-7
CASSFPRAGNTIYF	TGTGCCAGCAGTTTTCCCAGGGCTGGAAACACCATATATTTT	TRBV28	-	TRBJ1-3
CASRGIAGYRNGTLSDGYTF	TGTGCCAGCCGGGGGATCGCAGGCTACCGAAACGGGACACTTAGCGATGGCTACACCTTC	TRBV9	-	TRBJ1-2
CASSMDGEETQYF	TGTGCCAGTAGTATGGACGGTGAAGAGACCCAGTACTTC	TRBV19	-	TRBJ2-5
CASSFGHLTYQPQHF	TGTGCCAGCAGTTTCGGGCACTTAACATATCAGCCCCAGCATTTT	TRBV28	-	TRBJ1-5
CASRQPGQSYGYTF	TGTGCCAGCAGACAACCGGGACAGTCATATGGCTACACCTTC	TRBV6-5	TRBD1	TRBJ1-2
CASSVADQETQYF	TGTGCCAGCAGCGTAGCTGACCAAGAGACCCAGTACTTC	TRBV9	-	TRBJ2-5
CASSEGGSSYEQYF	TGTGCCAGCAGCGAGGGAGGGAGCTCCTACGAGCAGTACTTC	TRBV9	TRBD2	TRBJ2-7
CASSVGWGLNNEQFF	TGTGCCAGCAGCGTTGGTTGGGGGCTAAACAATGAGCAGTTCTTC	TRBV7-6	-	TRBJ2-1
CASRGGSGWNEQFF	TGTGCCAGCAGGGGAGGTAGCGGGTGGAATGAGCAGTTCTTC	TRBV6-6	TRBD2	TRBJ2-1
CASSYDRGPTEAFF	TGTGCCAGCAGCTACGACAGGGGCCCCACTGAAGCTTTCTTT	TRBV5-4	TRBD1	TRBJ1-1
CASSLMLGDGYTF	TGTGCCAGCAGTTTAATGCTGGGGGATGGCTACACCTTC	TRBV27	-	TRBJ1-2
CASSHTRETQYF	TGTGCCAGCAGCCATACAAGAGAGACCCAGTACTTC	TRBV16	-	TRBJ2-5